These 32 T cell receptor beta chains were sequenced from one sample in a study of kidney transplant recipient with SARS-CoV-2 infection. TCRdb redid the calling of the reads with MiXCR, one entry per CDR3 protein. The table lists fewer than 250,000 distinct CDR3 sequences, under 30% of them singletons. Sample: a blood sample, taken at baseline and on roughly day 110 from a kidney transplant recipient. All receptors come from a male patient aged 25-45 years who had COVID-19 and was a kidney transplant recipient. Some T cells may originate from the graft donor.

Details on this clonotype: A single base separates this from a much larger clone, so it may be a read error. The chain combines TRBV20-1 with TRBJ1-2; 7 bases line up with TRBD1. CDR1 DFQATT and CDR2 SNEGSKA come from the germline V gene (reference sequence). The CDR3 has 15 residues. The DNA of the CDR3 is TGCAGTGCTAGTTGGCAGGGGGAGGTAGGCTATAGCTACACCTTC. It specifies CSASWQGEVGYSYTF.

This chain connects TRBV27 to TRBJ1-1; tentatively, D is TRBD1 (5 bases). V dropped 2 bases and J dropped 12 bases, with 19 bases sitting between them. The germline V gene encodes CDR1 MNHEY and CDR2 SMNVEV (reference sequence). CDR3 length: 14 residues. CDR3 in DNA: TGTGCCAGCAGTTTAGTGGGGGGAGACCTTAAAACTTTCTTT. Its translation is CASSLVGGDLKTFF.

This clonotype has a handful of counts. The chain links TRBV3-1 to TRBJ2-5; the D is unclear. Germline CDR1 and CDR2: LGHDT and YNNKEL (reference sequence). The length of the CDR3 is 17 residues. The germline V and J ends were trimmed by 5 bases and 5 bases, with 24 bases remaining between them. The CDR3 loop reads CASSKASPISFSETQYF. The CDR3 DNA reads TGTGCCAGCAGCAAGGCATCTCCCATTTCTTTCTCTGAGACCCAGTACTTC.

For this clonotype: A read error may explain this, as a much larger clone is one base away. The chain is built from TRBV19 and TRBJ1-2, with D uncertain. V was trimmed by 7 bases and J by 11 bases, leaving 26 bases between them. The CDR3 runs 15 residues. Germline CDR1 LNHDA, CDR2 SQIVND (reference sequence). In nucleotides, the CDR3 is TGTGCCAGTAATATTAGGGTCCGATCCTCGACGTCGTACACCTTC. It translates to CASNIRVRSSTSYTF.

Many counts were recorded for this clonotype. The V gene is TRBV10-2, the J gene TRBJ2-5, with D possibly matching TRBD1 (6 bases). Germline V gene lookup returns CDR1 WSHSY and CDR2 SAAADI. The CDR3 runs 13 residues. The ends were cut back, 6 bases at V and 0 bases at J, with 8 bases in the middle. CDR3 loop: CASRGDNQETQYF. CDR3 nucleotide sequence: TGCGCCAGCAGGGGGGACAACCAAGAGACCCAGTACTTC.

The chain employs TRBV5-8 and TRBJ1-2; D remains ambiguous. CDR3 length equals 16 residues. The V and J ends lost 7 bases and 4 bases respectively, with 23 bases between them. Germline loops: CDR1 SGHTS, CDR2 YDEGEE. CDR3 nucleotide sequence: TGTGCCAGCTGTAATTCTCATCCACGAAAGACCTATGGCTACACCTTC. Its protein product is CASCNSHPRKTYGYTF.

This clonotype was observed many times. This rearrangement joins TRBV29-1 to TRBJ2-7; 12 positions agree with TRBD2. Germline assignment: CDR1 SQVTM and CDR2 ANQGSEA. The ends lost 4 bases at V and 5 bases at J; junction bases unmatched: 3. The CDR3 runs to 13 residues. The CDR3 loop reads CSVGLAGDDEQYF. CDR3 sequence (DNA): TGCAGCGTTGGACTAGCGGGAGACGACGAGCAGTACTTC.

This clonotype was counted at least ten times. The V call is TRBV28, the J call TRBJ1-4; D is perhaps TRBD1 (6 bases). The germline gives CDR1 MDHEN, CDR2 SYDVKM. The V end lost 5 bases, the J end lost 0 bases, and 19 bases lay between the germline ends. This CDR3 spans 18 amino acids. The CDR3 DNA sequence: TGTGCCAGCAGTCCTCTATACCGGGACATATCAACTAATGAAAAACTGTTTTTT. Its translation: CASSPLYRDISTNEKLFF.

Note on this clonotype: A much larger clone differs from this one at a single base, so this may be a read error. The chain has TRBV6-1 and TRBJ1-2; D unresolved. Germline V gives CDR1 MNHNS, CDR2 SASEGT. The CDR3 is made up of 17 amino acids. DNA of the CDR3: TGTGCCAACAGTGAATCCAAGCCTTACGGAAAGACCTATGGCTACACCTTC. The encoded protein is CANSESKPYGKTYGYTF.

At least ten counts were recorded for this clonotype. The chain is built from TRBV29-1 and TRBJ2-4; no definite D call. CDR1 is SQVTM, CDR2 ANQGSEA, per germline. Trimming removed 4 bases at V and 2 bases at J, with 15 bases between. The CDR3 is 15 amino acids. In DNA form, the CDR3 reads TGCAGCGTTGTAGACGCTAAGGAGACCAAAAACATTCAGTACTTC. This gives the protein CSVVDAKETKNIQYF.

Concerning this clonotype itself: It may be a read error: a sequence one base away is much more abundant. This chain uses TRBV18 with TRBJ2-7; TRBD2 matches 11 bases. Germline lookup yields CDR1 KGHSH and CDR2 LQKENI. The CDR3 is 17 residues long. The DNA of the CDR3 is TGTGCCGGCTCACCTCTCATACTAGCGGGAGATGTTTGCGAGCAGTACGTC. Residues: CAGSPLILAGDVCEQYV.

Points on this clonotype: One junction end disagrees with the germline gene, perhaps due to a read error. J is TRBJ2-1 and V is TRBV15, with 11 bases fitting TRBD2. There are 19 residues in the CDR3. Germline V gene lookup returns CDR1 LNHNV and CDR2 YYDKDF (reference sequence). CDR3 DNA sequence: TGTGCCACCAGCAGAGATCCGGGACTAGCGGACAGCTCCTACAATGAGCAGTCCTTC. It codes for CATSRDPGLADSSYNEQSF.

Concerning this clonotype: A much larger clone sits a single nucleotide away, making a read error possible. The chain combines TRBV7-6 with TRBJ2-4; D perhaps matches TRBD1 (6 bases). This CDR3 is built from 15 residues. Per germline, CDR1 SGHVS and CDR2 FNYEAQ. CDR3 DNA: TGTGCCAGCAATATAATTCAGGGGATTTCTTACGAGCAGTGCTTC. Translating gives CASNIIQGISYEQCF.

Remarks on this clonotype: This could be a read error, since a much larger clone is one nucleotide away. CDR3 loop: CASTPGGTGYTF. CDR3 DNA: TGTGCCAGTACCCCCGGGGGAACTGGCTACACCTTC. The chain has TRBV19 and TRBJ1-2; possible D gene TRBD1, 5 bases. The CDR3 has 12 residues. Germline assignment: CDR1 LNHDA and CDR2 SQIVND (reference sequence). Trimming left V 7 bases short and J 7 bases short, with 13 bases between.

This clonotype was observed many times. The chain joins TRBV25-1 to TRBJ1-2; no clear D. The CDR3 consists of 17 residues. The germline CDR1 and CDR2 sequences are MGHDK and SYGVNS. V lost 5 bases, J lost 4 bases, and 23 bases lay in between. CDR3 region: CASSMTGELGKTYGYTF. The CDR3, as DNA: TGTGCCAGCAGTATGACTGGAGAACTGGGAAAGACCTATGGCTACACCTTC.

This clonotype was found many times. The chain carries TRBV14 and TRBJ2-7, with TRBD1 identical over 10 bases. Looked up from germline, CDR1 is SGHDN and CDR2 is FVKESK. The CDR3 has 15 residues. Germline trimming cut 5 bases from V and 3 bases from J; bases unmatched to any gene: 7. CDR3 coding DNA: TGTGCCAGCAGCACCCGGGACAGGGGCTTCTACGAGCAGTACTTC. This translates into CASSTRDRGFYEQYF. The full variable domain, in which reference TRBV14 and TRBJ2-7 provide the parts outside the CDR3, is EAGVTQFPSHSVIEKGQTVTLRCDPISGHDNLYWYRRVMGKEIKFLLHFVKESKQDESGMPNNRFLAERTGGTYSTLKVQPAELEDSGVYFCASSTRDRGFYEQYFGPGTRLTVT.

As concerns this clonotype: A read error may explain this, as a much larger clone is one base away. For the CDR3, the DNA is TGCAGTGCTAGTCCCGGGACCCATAATTCACCCCCCCACTTT. Its translation is CSASPGTHNSPPHF. The V and J genes are TRBV20-1 and TRBJ1-6, with a weak D call TRBD1 (5 bases). The CDR3 length is 14 residues. Germline CDR1 DFQATT, CDR2 SNEGSKA (reference sequence).

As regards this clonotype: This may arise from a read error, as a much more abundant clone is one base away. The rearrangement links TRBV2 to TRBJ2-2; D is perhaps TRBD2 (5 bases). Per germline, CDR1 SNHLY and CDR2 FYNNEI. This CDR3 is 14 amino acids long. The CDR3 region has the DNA TGTGCCAGTGGGCCCCGGGAAGTCACCGGGGAGCTGCTTTTT. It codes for CASGPREVTGELLF.

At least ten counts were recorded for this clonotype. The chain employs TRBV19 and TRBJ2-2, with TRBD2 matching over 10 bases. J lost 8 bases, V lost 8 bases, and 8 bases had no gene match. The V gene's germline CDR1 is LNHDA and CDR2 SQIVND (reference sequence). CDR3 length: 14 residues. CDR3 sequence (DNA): TGTGCCAGTTCTAGCGGGGGAAACCTGGGGGAGCTGTTTTTT. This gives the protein CASSSGGNLGELFF. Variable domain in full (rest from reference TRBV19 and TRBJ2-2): DGGITQSPKYLFRKEGQNVTLSCEQNLNHDAMYWYRQDPGQGLRLIYYSQIVNDFQKGDIAEGYSVSREKKESFPLTVTSAQKNPTAFYLCASSSGGNLGELFFGEGSRLTVL.

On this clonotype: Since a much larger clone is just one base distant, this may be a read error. CDR3 DNA: TGTGCCTGCAGCGTCGTATGCAGAGACGGAAAGACCTATGGCTACACCTTC. Protein product: CACSVVCRDGKTYGYTF. The rearrangement joins TRBV7-2 to TRBJ1-2; D call uncertain. CDR3 length: 17 residues. Per germline, CDR1 SGHTA and CDR2 FQGNSA.

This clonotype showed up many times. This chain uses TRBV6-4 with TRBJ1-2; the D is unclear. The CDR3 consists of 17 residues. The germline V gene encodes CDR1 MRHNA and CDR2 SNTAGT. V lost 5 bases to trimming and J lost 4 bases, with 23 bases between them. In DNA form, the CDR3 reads TGTGCCAGCAGTCTTAGAATCTCACACGGAAAGACCTATGGCTACACCTTC. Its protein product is CASSLRISHGKTYGYTF.

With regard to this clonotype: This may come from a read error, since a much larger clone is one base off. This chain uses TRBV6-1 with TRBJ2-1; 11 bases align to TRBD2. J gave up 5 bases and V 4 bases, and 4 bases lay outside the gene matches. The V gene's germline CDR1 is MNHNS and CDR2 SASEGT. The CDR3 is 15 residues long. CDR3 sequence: CASSAGTSGDNEQFF. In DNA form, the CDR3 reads TGTGCCAGCAGTGCCGGGACTAGCGGCGACAATGAGCAGTTCTTC.

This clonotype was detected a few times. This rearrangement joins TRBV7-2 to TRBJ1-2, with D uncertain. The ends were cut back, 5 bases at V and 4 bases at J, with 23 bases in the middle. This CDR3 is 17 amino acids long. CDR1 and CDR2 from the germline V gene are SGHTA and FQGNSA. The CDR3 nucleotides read TGTGCCAGCAGCAGAGTCAACAGAGACGGAAAGACCTATGGCTACACCTTC. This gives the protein CASSRVNRDGKTYGYTF.

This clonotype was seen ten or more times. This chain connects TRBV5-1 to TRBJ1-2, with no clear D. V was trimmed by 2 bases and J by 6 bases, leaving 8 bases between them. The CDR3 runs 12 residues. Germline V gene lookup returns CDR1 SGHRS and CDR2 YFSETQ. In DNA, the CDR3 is TGCGCCAGCAGCTTCATGGAGAATGGCTACACCTTC. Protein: CASSFMENGYTF.

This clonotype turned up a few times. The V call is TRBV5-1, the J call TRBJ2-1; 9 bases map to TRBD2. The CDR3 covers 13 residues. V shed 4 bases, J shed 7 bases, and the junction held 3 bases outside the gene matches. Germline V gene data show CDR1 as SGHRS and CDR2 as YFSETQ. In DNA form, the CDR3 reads TGCGCCAGCAGCAGGACTAGCGAGAATGAGCAGTTCTTC. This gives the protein CASSRTSENEQFF.

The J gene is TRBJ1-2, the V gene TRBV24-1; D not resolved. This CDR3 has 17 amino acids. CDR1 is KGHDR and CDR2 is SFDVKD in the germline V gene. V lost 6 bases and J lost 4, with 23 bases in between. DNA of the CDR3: TGTGCCACCAGTTCGCGCGCTAGTACCAGAAGGACCTATGGCTACACCTTC. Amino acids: CATSSRASTRRTYGYTF.

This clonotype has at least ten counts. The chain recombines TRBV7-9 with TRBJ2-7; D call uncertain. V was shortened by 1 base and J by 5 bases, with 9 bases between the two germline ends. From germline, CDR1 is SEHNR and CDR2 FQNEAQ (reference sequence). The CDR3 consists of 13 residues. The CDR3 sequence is CASSLVLGDEQYF. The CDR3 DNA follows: TGTGCCAGCAGCTTAGTGTTAGGAGACGAGCAGTACTTC.

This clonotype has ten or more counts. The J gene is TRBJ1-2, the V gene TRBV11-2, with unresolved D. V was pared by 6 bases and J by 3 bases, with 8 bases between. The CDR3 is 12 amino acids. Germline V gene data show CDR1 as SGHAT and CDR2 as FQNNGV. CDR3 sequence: CASSSSYYGYTF. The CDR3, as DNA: TGTGCCAGCAGTTCTAGCTACTATGGCTACACCTTC.

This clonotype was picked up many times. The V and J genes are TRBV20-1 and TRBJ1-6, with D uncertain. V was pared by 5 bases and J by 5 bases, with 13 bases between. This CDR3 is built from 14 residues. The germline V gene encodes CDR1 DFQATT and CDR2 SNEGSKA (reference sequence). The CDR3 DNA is TGCAGTGCTCCGATCAATGGGGATAATTCACCCCTCCACTTT. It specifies CSAPINGDNSPLHF.

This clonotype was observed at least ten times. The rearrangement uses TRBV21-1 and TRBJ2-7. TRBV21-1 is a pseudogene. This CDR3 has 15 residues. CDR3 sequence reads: CASSKKKPITYEQYF. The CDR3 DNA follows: TGTGCCAGCAGCAAGAAGAAGCCCATTACCTACGAGCAGTACTTC.

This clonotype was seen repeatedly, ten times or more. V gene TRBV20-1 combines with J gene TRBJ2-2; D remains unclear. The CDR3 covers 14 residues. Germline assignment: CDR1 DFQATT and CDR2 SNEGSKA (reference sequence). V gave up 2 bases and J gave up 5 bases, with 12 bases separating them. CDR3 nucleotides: TGCAGTGCTAGACCGTTCTCTCAGACCGGGGAGCTGTTTTTT. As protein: CSARPFSQTGELFF.

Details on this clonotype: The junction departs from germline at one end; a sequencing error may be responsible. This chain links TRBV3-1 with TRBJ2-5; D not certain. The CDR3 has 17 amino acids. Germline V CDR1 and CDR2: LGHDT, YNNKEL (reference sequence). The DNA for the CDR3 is TGTGCCAGCAGCGGATACAATCCCATTTCTTTCTCTGAGACCCAGTGCTTC. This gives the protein CASSGYNPISFSETQCF.